A single T cell receptor (beta chain) is shown here with its context. Its antigen is unidentified. The repertoire was sequenced with immunoSEQ multiplex PCR; TCRdb's copy has only in-frame clones and lacks some. The table lists approximately 17,000 clones, 90% of them singletons. This entry is derived from a study of T cell clonotyping in hematopoietic cell transplantation. Study observations and caveats: After transplant, recipient diversity fell while pathologically expanded clonotypes grew through day 180. At the given depth, recipient repertoires were over 97% de novo clonotypes.

CDR1 and CDR2 (germline): LNHDA, SQIVND (reference sequence). This CDR3 has 13 residues. Trimming pared 3 bases from V and 5 bases from J, leaving 11 bases between. Sequenced sample: peripheral blood mononuclear cells. The source is a man between 50 and 59 years old in good health. Some clones in this sample may be carry-over from other donors' samples. This chain connects TRBV19 to TRBJ2-7; D remains unclear. The CDR3 region has the DNA TGTGCCAGTAGTATTGGGTTGGAGAACGAGCAGTACTTC. Protein sequence: CASSIGLENEQYF.